This entry lists 32 T cell receptor beta chains sequenced from one sample in a study of cytomegalovirus exposure and HLA in healthy donors. Vbeta (60) and Jbeta (13) primers were used in the PCR. The table came from immunoSEQ multiplex PCR; TCRdb's copy has only in-frame clones and leaves some out. Among about 76,000 clones listed, roughly 76% were seen once. Sequencing was carried out using PBMCs. These receptors were taken from a woman aged 30 to 39 in good health and CMV-seronegative.

CDR3 coding DNA: TGTGCCAGCAGACCTACCAATACAACAGGGCCCTTCTACGAGCAGTACTTC. This codes for CASRPTNTTGPFYEQYF. V usage is TRBV27 and J usage is TRBJ2-7; possible D gene TRBD1, 6 bases. CDR1 and CDR2 from the germline V gene are MNHEY and SMNVEV (reference sequence). The germline V and J ends were trimmed by 6 bases and 3 bases, with 24 bases remaining between them. The CDR3 sequence is 17 residues long.

The V call is TRBV5-6, the J call TRBJ2-7; 8 bases agree with TRBD1. Per germline, CDR1 SGHDT and CDR2 YYEEEE. V trimming: 4 bases; J trimming: 2 bases; junction bases outside the gene matches: 5. The CDR3 contains 14 residues. DNA of the CDR3: TGTGCCAGCAGCCAACCGGACAGGGCCTACGAGCAGTACTTC. Protein sequence: CASSQPDRAYEQYF.

This clone has a single count. The chain carries TRBV5-5 and TRBJ2-1; no clear D. CDR1 is SGHKS and CDR2 is YYEKEE in the germline V gene (reference sequence). V was trimmed by 2 bases and J by 3 bases, leaving 6 bases between them. CDR3 size: 13 residues. Here the CDR3 DNA reads TGTGCCAGCAGCTTAGATAGCTACAATGAGCAGTTCTTC. Translating gives CASSLDSYNEQFF.

Note on this clone: One end of the junction is discordant with germline, which a read error may explain. J is TRBJ2-1 and V is TRBV7-9; D unclear. CDR1 is SEHNR, CDR2 FQNEAQ, per germline (reference sequence). CDR3 length equals 11 residues. The CDR3 nucleotides read TGTTCCAGCAGCTCCGGTAATGAGCAGTTCTTC. It translates to CSSSSGNEQFF.

The chain has TRBV9 and TRBJ2-1; TRBD2 matches 7 bases. V was pared by 4 bases and J by 3 bases, with 4 bases of the junction left unmatched. The germline V gene has CDR1 SGDLS and CDR2 YYNGEE. This CDR3 has 14 residues. This chain's CDR3 is CASSRLASYNEQFF. The CDR3 DNA reads TGTGCCAGCAGCAGACTAGCCAGCTACAATGAGCAGTTCTTC.

V and J are TRBV6-5 and TRBJ1-4; no reliable D call. The CDR3 runs to 15 residues. The V and J ends lost 0 bases and 7 bases respectively, with 12 bases between them. Germline V CDR1 and CDR2: MNHEY, SVGAGI. In nucleotides, the CDR3 is TGTGCCAGCAGTTACTCGAGTGAGCGGGGTGAAAAACTGTTTTTT. Translating gives CASSYSSERGEKLFF.

CDR3 nucleotides: TGTGCCAGCAGCCCCGACAGGGGGATCTATGGCTACACCTTC. Translated: CASSPDRGIYGYTF. The chain couples TRBV9 to TRBJ1-2, with TRBD1 matching 9 bases. CDR3 length: 14 amino acids. Germline CDR1 reads SGDLS; CDR2 reads YYNGEE. Losses at the gene ends were 4 bases for V and 4 bases for J; bases not matched to a gene: 5.

The chain combines TRBV5-4 with TRBJ2-1; 11 positions match TRBD1. CDR1 SGHNT and CDR2 YYREEE come from the germline V gene (reference sequence). CDR3 size: 14 residues. V trimming: 3 bases; J trimming: 8 bases; junction bases outside the gene matches: 4. CDR3 loop: CASSSWTGGDEQFF. In nucleotides, the CDR3 is TGTGCCAGCAGCTCATGGACAGGGGGCGATGAGCAGTTCTTC.

The J gene is TRBJ2-3, the V gene TRBV27, with TRBD2 matching 12 bases. CDR1 is MNHEY, CDR2 SMNVEV, per germline (reference sequence). This CDR3 is built from 16 residues. The V gene end was trimmed by 4 bases and the J gene end by 5 bases; junction bases not matched to a gene: 7. The CDR3 coding sequence is TGTGCCAGCAGTTCCTGGACTAGCGGGGACGGAGATACGCAGTATTTT. Protein product: CASSSWTSGDGDTQYF.

As for this clone: A junction boundary mismatches the germline segment, possibly from a read error. The chain joins TRBV28 to TRBJ1-5, with D tentatively TRBD1 (6 bases). In germline, CDR1 is MDHEN, CDR2 SYDVKM. The CDR3 contains 14 residues. CDR3 nucleotide sequence: TGTGCCACCAATTCCGCAGGGGTCAATCAGCCCCAGCGTTTT. Translating it yields CATNSAGVNQPQRF. The full variable domain, completed using reference TRBV28 and TRBJ1-5, is DVKVTQSSRYLVKRTGEKVFLECVQDMDHENMFWYRQDPGLGLRLIYFSYDVKMKEKGDIPEGYSVSREKKERFSLILESASTNQTSMYLCATNSAGVNQPQRFGDGTRLSIL.

The sample holds a few counts of this clone. This rearrangement joins TRBV6-5 to TRBJ2-3, with 7 bases lining up with TRBD2. CDR1 is MNHEY and CDR2 is SVGAGI in the germline V gene. CDR3 length equals 16 residues. The J segment lost 1 base and the V segment lost 2 bases, leaving 6 bases of the junction unmatched. Written as DNA, the CDR3 is TGTGCCAGCAGTTACCGGACTAGAGGAGGCACAGATACGCAGTATTTT. Translated: CASSYRTRGGTDTQYF.

The chain combines TRBV7-3 with TRBJ2-5, with 10 bases lining up with TRBD2. Germline CDR1 and CDR2: SGHTA and FQGTGA. V was pared by 1 base and J by 5 bases, with 13 bases of the junction left unmatched. The CDR3 has 18 residues. In DNA form, the CDR3 reads TGTGCCAGCAGCTTAAGCGGCGGTTCAGCGGGAGGGAGGGAGACCCAGTACTTC. Protein: CASSLSGGSAGGRETQYF.

V gene TRBV27 combines with J gene TRBJ2-6; TRBD2 is a possible D gene (6 bases). The ends were cut back, 5 bases at V and 0 bases at J, with 17 bases in the middle. The length of the CDR3 is 18 residues. The germline gives CDR1 MNHEY, CDR2 SMNVEV (reference sequence). The DNA for the CDR3 is TGTGCCAGCAGTCCCAGGCGGGACGCCTTCTCTGGGGCCAACGTCCTGACTTTC. Amino acid sequence: CASSPRRDAFSGANVLTF.

CDR3 in DNA: TGCGCCAGCAGCCAAGCGGTCCTAGCGGGAGGCCGTGAGCAGTTCTTC. Protein product: CASSQAVLAGGREQFF. The J gene is TRBJ2-1, the V gene TRBV4-1, with 11 positions matching TRBD2. This CDR3 contains 16 residues. Germline V gives CDR1 MGHRA, CDR2 YSYEKL. With 1 base clipped from V and 9 bases from J, the junction kept 8 bases outside the gene matches.

The count of this clone is one. The rearrangement joins TRBV2 to TRBJ2-6; D not resolved. Looked up from germline, CDR1 is SNHLY and CDR2 is FYNNEI. This CDR3 contains 17 residues. Between the trimmed V and J ends, which lost 2 bases and 0 bases, there was a span of 11 bases. CDR3 amino acids: CASSELATSSGANVLTF. DNA for the CDR3: TGTGCCAGCAGTGAATTGGCCACCAGCTCTGGGGCCAACGTCCTGACTTTC.

The chain links TRBV27 to TRBJ2-3, with D perhaps matching TRBD2 (5 bases). Per the germline V gene, CDR1 is MNHEY and CDR2 is SMNVEV (reference sequence). Trimming stripped 7 bases from V and 4 bases from J, with 18 bases between. CDR3 size: 15 residues. In DNA form, the CDR3 reads TGTGCCAGCACCTACGCGGGCCAACCCGCAGATACGCAGTATTTT. It encodes CASTYAGQPADTQYF.

The genes are TRBV19 and TRBJ2-6; D remains unclear. Germline loops: CDR1 LNHDA, CDR2 SQIVND (reference sequence). The V and J ends lost 5 bases and 3 bases respectively, with 14 bases between them. The CDR3 runs 16 residues. CDR3 residues: CASSPSFGGGANVLTF. The CDR3 DNA reads TGTGCCAGTAGTCCCTCGTTCGGTGGTGGGGCCAACGTCCTGACTTTC.

This chain joins TRBV28 and TRBJ2-1; TRBD1 matches 10 bases. This CDR3 spans 15 amino acids. Per the germline V gene, CDR1 is MDHEN and CDR2 is SYDVKM. The V gene end was trimmed by 6 bases and the J gene end by 4 bases; junction bases not matched to a gene: 6. Here the CDR3 reads CASSLGTGEYNEQFF. Written as DNA, the CDR3 is TGTGCCAGCAGCTTGGGGACAGGGGAGTACAATGAGCAGTTCTTC.

V is TRBV4-2 and J is TRBJ2-6, with 10 bases fitting TRBD1. CDR1 and CDR2 (germline): LGHNA, YNFKEQ. J gave up 2 bases and V 1 base, and 5 bases lay outside the gene matches. The CDR3 spans 18 residues. CDR3 residues: CASSQVRTGGTGANVLTF. The CDR3 DNA sequence: TGTGCCAGCAGCCAAGTTAGGACAGGGGGGACTGGGGCCAACGTCCTGACTTTC.

This chain uses TRBV13 with TRBJ2-5, with 7 bases matching TRBD2. CDR3 length: 14 residues. Germline CDR1 PRHDT, CDR2 FYEKMQ (reference sequence). Unmatched junction bases numbered 7, after V lost 4 bases and J lost 5 bases. CDR3 loop: CASSSPTSRETQYF. CDR3 bases: TGTGCCAGCAGCTCGCCGACTAGCCGGGAGACCCAGTACTTC.

The chain employs TRBV11-2 and TRBJ2-1; 9 nucleotides align to TRBD2. The V gene end was trimmed by 5 bases and the J gene end by 6 bases; junction bases not matched to a gene: 8. Looked up from germline, CDR1 is SGHAT and CDR2 is FQNNGV. The CDR3 length is 15 residues. The chain's CDR3 is CASSPYKTSGNEQFF. The CDR3 bases are TGTGCCAGCAGCCCATACAAGACTAGCGGCAATGAGCAGTTCTTC.

The chain recombines TRBV6-6 with TRBJ1-5; D is perhaps TRBD1 (5 bases). This CDR3 region has 13 residues. V dropped 5 bases and J dropped 1 base, with 6 bases sitting between them. The germline V gene has CDR1 MNHNY and CDR2 SVGAGI (reference sequence). The chain's CDR3 is CASSDRSNQPQHF. In DNA form, the CDR3 reads TGTGCCAGCAGTGACAGAAGCAATCAGCCCCAGCATTTT.

V gene TRBV29-1 combines with J gene TRBJ2-5; 13 nucleotides agree with TRBD2. In germline, CDR1 is SQVTM, CDR2 ANQGSEA. V trimming: 8 bases; J trimming: 3 bases; junction bases outside the gene matches: 6. This CDR3 comprises 14 residues. CDR3 residues: CSTSGLAGEETQYF. In DNA form, the CDR3 reads TGCAGCACCTCCGGACTAGCGGGAGAAGAGACCCAGTACTTC.

The chain couples TRBV28 to TRBJ2-7, with 9 bases fitting TRBD2. The CDR3 consists of 16 residues. Per germline, CDR1 MDHEN and CDR2 SYDVKM. Trimming removed 3 bases from V and 1 base from J; junction bases left unmatched: 7. Here the CDR3 DNA reads TGTGCCAGCAGTTTCTTCGCGGGGGGGGATTCCTACGAGCAGTACTTC. This codes for CASSFFAGGDSYEQYF.

The CDR3 nucleotides read TGCGCCAGCAGCGCAGGGTCTGGCACAGATACGCAGTATTTT. This sequence encodes CASSAGSGTDTQYF. The chain has TRBV5-1 and TRBJ2-3, with D maybe TRBD1 (5 bases). V lost 4 bases to trimming and J lost 1 base, with 10 bases between them. Germline-derived CDR1 and CDR2 are SGHRS and YFSETQ. The CDR3 sequence is 14 residues long. The full variable domain, rest sourced from reference TRBV5-1 and TRBJ2-3, is KAGVTQTPRYLIKTRGQQVTLSCSPISGHRSVSWYQQTPGQGLQFLFEYFSETQRNKGNFPGRFSGRQFSNSRSEMNVSTLELGDSALYLCASSAGSGTDTQYFGPGTRLTVL.

The V call is TRBV11-3, the J call TRBJ1-1; no definite D call. Trimming left V 0 bases short and J 4 bases short, with 9 bases between. The CDR3 totals 14 residues. CDR1 is SGHNT and CDR2 is YENEEA in the germline V gene. As DNA, the CDR3 is TGTGCCAGCAGCTTAGATCGCACTTCCACTGAAGCTTTCTTT. Translation gives CASSLDRTSTEAFF.

This rearrangement joins TRBV2 to TRBJ1-1; 9 positions agree with TRBD1. This CDR3 comprises 14 residues. Germline lookup yields CDR1 SNHLY and CDR2 FYNNEI. J gave up 8 bases and V 6 bases, and 10 bases lay outside the gene matches. DNA of the CDR3: TGTGCCAGCAGAGCTGACAGGGGGGCTGAGGAAGCTTTCTTT. Protein product: CASRADRGAEEAFF.

This clone was found a few times. The J gene is TRBJ1-4, the V gene TRBV29-1; 9 bases are shared with TRBD1. V dropped 6 bases and J dropped 3; count of bases not matched to a gene: 11. The germline V gene encodes CDR1 SQVTM and CDR2 ANQGSEA. The CDR3 runs to 16 residues. The DNA of the CDR3 is TGCAGCGTCGCCGGACAGGGGATGATGGCTAATGAAAAACTGTTTTTT. This codes for CSVAGQGMMANEKLFF. Drawing the rest from reference TRBV29-1 and TRBJ1-4, the complete variable domain is SAVISQKPSRDICQRGTSLTIQCQVDSQVTMMFWYRQQPGQSLTLIATANQGSEATYESGFVIDKFPISRPNLTFSTLTVSNMSPEDSSIYLCSVAGQGMMANEKLFFGSGTQLSVL.

V and J are TRBV9 and TRBJ2-7, with 7 bases identical to TRBD2. The CDR3 totals 15 residues. Germline lookup yields CDR1 SGDLS and CDR2 YYNGEE. The V segment lost 0 bases and the J segment 3 bases; nucleotides outside the gene matches: 6. The CDR3 region is CASSVVSREFYEQYF. The CDR3 bases are TGTGCCAGCAGCGTAGTGTCGCGGGAGTTCTACGAGCAGTACTTC. Full variable domain (missing parts from reference TRBV9 and TRBJ2-7): DSGVTQTPKHLITATGQRVTLRCSPRSGDLSVYWYQQSLDQGLQFLIQYYNGEERAKGNILERFSAQQFPDLHSELNLSSLELGDSALYFCASSVVSREFYEQYFGPGTRLTVT.

The rearrangement links TRBV10-2 to TRBJ2-1, with 14 bases identical to TRBD2. Unmatched junction bases numbered 15, after V lost 9 bases and J lost 2 bases. CDR3 length: 19 residues. The germline gives CDR1 WSHSY, CDR2 SAAADI. CDR3 bases: TGCGCCAGTTTACAACCGGGACTAGCGGGAGAAGCGACCTACAATGAGCAGTTCTTC. Translated, it gives CASLQPGLAGEATYNEQFF.

The chain carries TRBV5-1 and TRBJ2-5, with 10 bases lining up with TRBD2. With 0 bases clipped from V and 0 bases from J, the junction kept 2 bases outside the gene matches. This CDR3 is 16 amino acids long. Germline V CDR1 and CDR2: SGHRS, YFSETQ. CDR3 coding DNA: TGCGCCAGCAGCTTGGGGACTAGCGGAAACCAAGAGACCCAGTACTTC. Its translation is CASSLGTSGNQETQYF.

The chain links TRBV28 to TRBJ2-5; D not resolved. The CDR3 spans 13 residues. V dropped 7 bases and J dropped 0 bases, with 9 bases sitting between them. Germline V lookup: CDR1 MDHEN, CDR2 SYDVKM. The CDR3: CASTSGYQETQYF. CDR3 coding DNA: TGTGCCAGCACATCCGGGTACCAAGAGACCCAGTACTTC.